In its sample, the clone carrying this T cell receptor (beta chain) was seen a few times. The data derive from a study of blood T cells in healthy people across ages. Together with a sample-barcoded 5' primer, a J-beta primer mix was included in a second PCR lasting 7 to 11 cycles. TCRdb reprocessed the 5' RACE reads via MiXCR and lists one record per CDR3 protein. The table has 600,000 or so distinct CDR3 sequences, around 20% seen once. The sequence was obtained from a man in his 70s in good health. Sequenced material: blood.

The CDR3 DNA reads TGTGCCAGCAGCCCACCTGACACCGGGGAGCTGTTTTTT. Translating it yields CASSPPDTGELFF. The genes are TRBV12-3 or TRBV12-4 and TRBJ2-2; D is ambiguous. The V end lost 6 bases, the J end lost 3 bases, and 8 bases lay between the germline ends. This CDR3 has 13 amino acids.